One and the same sample provided the 23 T cell receptor beta chains below, sequenced in a study of T cell repertoires in cytomegalovirus infection. From the reads, TCRdb called clonotypes with MiXCR, one entry per CDR3 protein. The sample contains around 770,000 distinct CDR3 sequences, 25% to 30% of which appear only once. What these receptors recognize is not known. The sample consisted of cultured CD8+ T cells from PBMCs, taken from culture after CMV antigen stimulation. The origin of the receptors is a human donor in good health (CMV status not recorded). Some clones in this sample may be carry-over from other donors' samples.

This clonotype was detected ten times or more. The chain uses TRBV7-8 and TRBJ2-4; D unclear. The V end lost 1 base, the J end lost 7 bases, and 5 bases lay between the germline ends. The CDR3 totals 12 residues. Germline V gives CDR1 SGHVS, CDR2 FQNEAQ. CDR3 nucleotide sequence: TGTGCCAGCAGCTTAGATCGGAACATTCAGTACTTC. Protein sequence: CASSLDRNIQYF.

This clonotype appeared once. The chain carries TRBV4-1 and TRBJ1-6, with D maybe TRBD1 (5 bases). Germline lookup yields CDR1 MGHRA and CDR2 YSYEKL. V shed 4 bases and J shed 7 bases, with 14 bases lying between them. The CDR3 runs to 15 residues. The DNA of the CDR3 is TGCGCCAGCAGCCGCCCCGGGACGGGCAATTCACCCCTCCACTTT. Its translation: CASSRPGTGNSPLHF.

The table lists this clonotype with many counts. V is TRBV7-2 and J is TRBJ2-3; 10 nucleotides match TRBD2. With 1 base clipped from V and 2 bases from J, the junction kept 9 bases outside the gene matches. The germline gives CDR1 SGHTA, CDR2 FQGNSA. CDR3 length: 18 amino acids. CDR3 residues: CASSLGLRAGGPTDTQYF. CDR3 nucleotides: TGTGCCAGCAGCTTAGGACTTCGAGCGGGGGGGCCCACAGATACGCAGTATTTT.

This clonotype was found a few times. J is TRBJ2-5 and V is TRBV18; D may be TRBD1 (5 bases). V lost 2 bases and J lost 5, with 9 bases in between. CDR1 is KGHSH, CDR2 LQKENI, per germline. There are 13 residues in the CDR3. The CDR3, as DNA: TGTGCCAGCTCACCATTGGACATCGAGACCCAGTACTTC. It translates to CASSPLDIETQYF.

V and J are TRBV6-1 and TRBJ2-7; unclear D gene. Looked up from germline, CDR1 is MNHNS and CDR2 is SASEGT. V lost 3 bases and J 0 bases, leaving 12 bases between the germline ends. This CDR3 region has 15 residues. The CDR3 here is CASSEVGLGSYEQYV. CDR3 DNA: TGTGCCAGCAGTGAGGTAGGGTTGGGCTCCTACGAGCAGTACGTC.

This clonotype was seen ten or more times. The chain carries TRBV4-1 and TRBJ2-3, with unresolved D. In germline, CDR1 is MGHRA, CDR2 YSYEKL. The CDR3 sequence is 15 residues long. Trimming took off 0 bases at V and 6 bases at J, with 13 bases between the two ends. CDR3 amino acids: CASSQEGFVEDTQYF. The CDR3 DNA is TGCGCCAGCAGCCAAGAGGGTTTCGTGGAGGATACGCAGTATTTT.

CDR3 in amino acids: CATSRDKVLIPEAFF. CDR3 DNA sequence: TGTGCCACCAGCAGAGATAAGGTCCTCATTCCTGAAGCTTTCTTT. The chain links TRBV15 to TRBJ1-1; D gene unclear. The CDR3 is 15 amino acids. Germline V gene sequence: CDR1 LNHNV, CDR2 YYDKDF (reference sequence). V was cut by 0 bases and J by 6 bases, with 14 bases left in between.

The V gene is TRBV29-1, the J gene TRBJ1-2, with D hard to call. Germline values: CDR1 SQVTM, CDR2 ANQGSEA. V was pared by 1 base and J by 0 bases, with 15 bases between. The CDR3 consists of 16 residues. The CDR3 region has the DNA TGCAGCGTTGAAGGCCCAAATTTGGGAGCTAACTATGGCTACACCTTC. Protein: CSVEGPNLGANYGYTF.

This clonotype was counted between two and nine times. V usage is TRBV6-6 and J usage is TRBJ2-7, with D perhaps matching TRBD2 (5 bases). From germline, CDR1 is MNHNY and CDR2 SVGAGI (reference sequence). V lost 4 bases and J lost 5, with 9 bases in between. This CDR3 is built from 12 residues. The CDR3 reads CASSFPRDEQYV. DNA for the CDR3: TGTGCCAGCAGTTTCCCGAGGGACGAGCAGTACGTC.

There are many counts of this clonotype. The V call is TRBV12-3 or TRBV12-4, the J call TRBJ1-2; D ambiguous. The CDR3 is 12 residues long. Trimming shortened V by 4 bases and J by 8 bases, and 11 bases separated the two germline ends. CDR3 protein: CASSSSPLGYTF. CDR3 nucleotide sequence: TGTGCCAGCAGTTCCTCTCCCCTCGGCTACACCTTC.

This clonotype appeared a few times. The chain is built from TRBV7-9 and TRBJ1-2; the match to TRBD1 covers 10 bases. The CDR3 loop spans 16 amino acids. Looked up from germline, CDR1 is SEHNR and CDR2 is FQNEAQ (reference sequence). V dropped 5 bases and J dropped 4; count of bases not matched to a gene: 10. This CDR3 is CASSSTGTGAIYGYTF. CDR3 DNA sequence: TGTGCCAGCAGCAGTACCGGGACAGGGGCAATCTATGGCTACACCTTC.

This clonotype was detected only a few times. The chain carries TRBV6-5 and TRBJ1-1; weak D call: TRBD1 (5 bases). The CDR3 is made up of 16 amino acids. With 4 bases removed from V and 3 bases from J, the gap between germline ends came to 18 bases. The germline gives CDR1 MNHEY, CDR2 SVGAGI. CDR3 bases: TGTGCCAGCAGTTTGGCGGGGCCAGCAACGTACACTGAAGCTTTCTTT. It yields the protein CASSLAGPATYTEAFF.

The V and J genes are TRBV24-1 and TRBJ2-1, with TRBD1 identical over 7 bases. With 3 bases clipped from V and 5 bases from J, the junction kept 6 bases outside the gene matches. Germline V gene sequence: CDR1 KGHDR, CDR2 SFDVKD. The CDR3 sequence is 15 residues long. This chain's CDR3 is CATSDPGTADNEQFF. The CDR3 DNA follows: TGTGCCACCAGTGATCCCGGGACAGCGGACAATGAGCAGTTCTTC.

V gene TRBV2 combines with J gene TRBJ1-1; 9 bases are shared with TRBD1. Losses at the gene ends were 3 bases for V and 5 bases for J; bases not matched to a gene: 4. The V gene's germline CDR1 is SNHLY and CDR2 FYNNEI. This CDR3 is built from 14 residues. CDR3 sequence: CASSETGGKTEAFF. The CDR3 nucleotides read TGTGCCAGCAGTGAGACAGGGGGAAAGACTGAAGCTTTCTTT.

Regarding this clonotype: Given a much more abundant clone one base away, this may be a read error. The rearrangement uses TRBV12-3 or TRBV12-4 and TRBJ2-3, with 12 bases fitting TRBD2. The CDR3 consists of 15 residues. The V and J ends lost 11 bases and 7 bases, in that order; junction bases with no gene match: 13. Here the CDR3 DNA reads TGTGCCGAAGTCTTAACTAGCGGGGGGACAAATACGCAGTATTTT. It encodes CAEVLTSGGTNTQYF.

Many counts were recorded for this clonotype. The V and J genes are TRBV6-5 and TRBJ2-1; unclear D gene. Germline V gives CDR1 MNHEY, CDR2 SVGAGI. This CDR3 spans 13 amino acids. The V end lost 0 bases, the J end lost 5 bases, and 5 bases lay between the germline ends. CDR3 loop: CASSYSSNNEQFF. The DNA for the CDR3 is TGTGCCAGCAGTTACTCGTCCAACAATGAGCAGTTCTTC.

A few counts support this clonotype. This sequence joins TRBV19 and TRBJ2-2; D may be TRBD1 (5 bases). CDR1 and CDR2 from the germline V gene are LNHDA and SQIVND (reference sequence). This CDR3 region has 14 residues. Trimming removed 1 base at V and 8 bases at J, with 11 bases between. The CDR3 bases are TGTGCCAGTAGTATAGTGTTCCAGGGTGGGGAGCTGTTTTTT. Protein sequence: CASSIVFQGGELFF.

The chain's CDR3 is CASSFRLGITEAFF. CDR3 bases: TGTGCCAGCAGTTTTCGACTCGGGATTACTGAAGCTTTCTTT. The chain links TRBV6-8 to TRBJ1-1; D gene ambiguous. Germline V gives CDR1 MNHGY, CDR2 SAAAGT. The CDR3 spans 14 residues. V lost 4 bases and J 5 bases, leaving 14 bases between the germline ends.

This clonotype showed up many times. The chain uses TRBV7-9 and TRBJ1-1; 8 bases fit TRBD1. V dropped 3 bases and J dropped 0; count of bases not matched to a gene: 6. There are 16 residues in the CDR3. CDR1 and CDR2 from the germline V gene are SEHNR and FQNEAQ (reference sequence). The CDR3 nucleotides are TGTGCCAGCAGCTTTCCCGGGACAGGAATGAACACTGAAGCTTTCTTT. Protein: CASSFPGTGMNTEAFF.

This clonotype has ten or more counts. The chain joins TRBV7-9 to TRBJ1-4, with 9 positions matching TRBD1. V lost 4 bases, J lost 5 bases, and 2 bases stayed unmatched. The CDR3 spans 14 residues. The germline V gene has CDR1 SEHNR and CDR2 FQNEAQ (reference sequence). CDR3 bases: TGTGCCAGCAGCTCGACAGGGGGGAATGAAAAACTGTTTTTT. It specifies CASSSTGGNEKLFF.

J is TRBJ2-5 and V is TRBV5-1, with 9 bases matching TRBD1. Trimming removed 6 bases from V and 2 bases from J; junction bases left unmatched: 14. Germline loops: CDR1 SGHRS, CDR2 YFSETQ. This CDR3 is built from 17 residues. The CDR3 here is CASKQDRGYVGQETQYF. CDR3 nucleotide sequence: TGCGCCAGCAAACAGGACAGGGGTTACGTCGGACAAGAGACCCAGTACTTC. Supplemented by reference TRBV5-1 and TRBJ2-5, the full variable domain reads KAGVTQTPRYLIKTRGQQVTLSCSPISGHRSVSWYQQTPGQGLQFLFEYFSETQRNKGNFPGRFSGRQFSNSRSEMNVSTLELGDSALYLCASKQDRGYVGQETQYFGPGTRLLVL.

This clonotype was detected ten times or more. The rearrangement links TRBV12-3 or TRBV12-4 to TRBJ2-5, with 8 bases aligning to TRBD1. The V gene end was trimmed by 4 bases and the J gene end by 5 bases; junction bases not matched to a gene: 3. This CDR3 has 13 amino acids. The chain's CDR3 is CASSYDRGETQYF. CDR3 DNA: TGTGCCAGCAGTTACGACAGGGGTGAGACCCAGTACTTC.

The rearrangement uses TRBV6-5 and TRBJ1-1; D gene ambiguous. Looked up from germline, CDR1 is MNHEY and CDR2 is SVGAGI. V was cut by 2 bases and J by 0 bases, with 4 bases left in between. The CDR3 has 13 amino acids. The CDR3 region has the DNA TGTGCCAGCAGTTACACCATGAACACTGAAGCTTTCTTT. Its translation: CASSYTMNTEAFF.